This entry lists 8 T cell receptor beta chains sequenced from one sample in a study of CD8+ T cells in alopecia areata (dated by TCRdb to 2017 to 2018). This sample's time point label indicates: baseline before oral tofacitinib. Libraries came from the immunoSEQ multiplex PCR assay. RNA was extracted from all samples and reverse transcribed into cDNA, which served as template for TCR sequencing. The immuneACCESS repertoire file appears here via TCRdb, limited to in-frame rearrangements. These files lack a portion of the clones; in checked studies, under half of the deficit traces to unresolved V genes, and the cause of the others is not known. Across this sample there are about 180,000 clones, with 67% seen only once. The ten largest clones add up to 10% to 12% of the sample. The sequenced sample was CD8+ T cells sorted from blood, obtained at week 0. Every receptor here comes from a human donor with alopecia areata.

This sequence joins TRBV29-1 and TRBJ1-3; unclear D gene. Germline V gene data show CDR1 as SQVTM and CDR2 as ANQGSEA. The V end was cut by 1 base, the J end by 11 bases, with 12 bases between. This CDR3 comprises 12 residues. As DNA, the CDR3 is TGCAGCGTTGAAGCCCGGTTCGGTGCCATATATTTT. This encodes CSVEARFGAIYF. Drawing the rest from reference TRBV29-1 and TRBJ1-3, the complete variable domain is SAVISQKPSRDICQRGTSLTIQCQVDSQVTMMFWYRQQPGQSLTLIATANQGSEATYESGFVIDKFPISRPNLTFSTLTVSNMSPEDSSIYLCSVEARFGAIYFGEGSWLTVV.

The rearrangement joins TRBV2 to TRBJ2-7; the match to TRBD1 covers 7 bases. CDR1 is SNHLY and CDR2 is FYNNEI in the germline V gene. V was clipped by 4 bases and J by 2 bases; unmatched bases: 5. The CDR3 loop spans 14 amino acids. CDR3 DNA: TGTGCCAGCAGTGCGCCGGGACAGACCTACGAGCAGTACTTC. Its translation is CASSAPGQTYEQYF.

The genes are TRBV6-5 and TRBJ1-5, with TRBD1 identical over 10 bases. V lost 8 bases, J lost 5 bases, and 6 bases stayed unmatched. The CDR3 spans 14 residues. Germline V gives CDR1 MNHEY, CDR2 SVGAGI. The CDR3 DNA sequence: TGTGCCAGCTCGGGACAGGGGATGTATCAGCCCCAGCATTTT. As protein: CASSGQGMYQPQHF.

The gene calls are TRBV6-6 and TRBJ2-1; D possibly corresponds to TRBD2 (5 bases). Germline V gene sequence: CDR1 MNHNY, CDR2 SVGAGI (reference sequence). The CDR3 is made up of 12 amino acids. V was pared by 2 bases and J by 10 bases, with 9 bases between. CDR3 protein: CASSYVRAEQFF. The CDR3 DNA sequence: TGTGCCAGCAGTTACGTGAGGGCAGAGCAGTTCTTC.

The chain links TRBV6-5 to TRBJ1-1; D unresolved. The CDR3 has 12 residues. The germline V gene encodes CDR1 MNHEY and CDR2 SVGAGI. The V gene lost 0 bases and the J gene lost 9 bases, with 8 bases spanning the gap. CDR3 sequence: CASSYSRRKAFF. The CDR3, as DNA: TGTGCCAGCAGTTACTCTCGCAGAAAAGCTTTCTTT.

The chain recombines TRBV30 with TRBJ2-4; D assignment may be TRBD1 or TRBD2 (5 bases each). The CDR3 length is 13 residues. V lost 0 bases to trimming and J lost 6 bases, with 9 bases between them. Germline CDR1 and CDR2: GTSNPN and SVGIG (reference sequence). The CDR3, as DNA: TGTGCCTGGAGTGTAGGTGGGGGAAACATTCAGTACTTC. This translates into CAWSVGGGNIQYF.

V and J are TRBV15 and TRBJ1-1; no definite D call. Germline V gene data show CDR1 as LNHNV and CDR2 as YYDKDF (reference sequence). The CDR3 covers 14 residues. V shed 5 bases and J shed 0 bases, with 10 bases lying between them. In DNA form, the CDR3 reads TGTGCCACCAGCGGAACCCGGGTGAACACTGAAGCTTTCTTT. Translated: CATSGTRVNTEAFF.

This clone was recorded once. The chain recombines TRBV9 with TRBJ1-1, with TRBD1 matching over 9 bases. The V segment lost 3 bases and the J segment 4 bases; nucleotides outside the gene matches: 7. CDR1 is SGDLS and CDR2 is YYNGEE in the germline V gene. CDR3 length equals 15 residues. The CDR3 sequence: CASSARDRASTEAFF. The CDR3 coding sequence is TGTGCCAGCAGCGCCCGGGACAGGGCATCCACTGAAGCTTTCTTT.